The 22 T cell receptor beta chains below all came from one sample that was sequenced in a study of human T cells and chemical hapten exposure. Time point noted: patch test 3, about 24 weeks after DPC sensitization. Treatment given: therapeutic diphenylcyclopropenone sensitization with weekly scalp DPC. One entry per CDR3 protein, called by TCRdb with MiXCR from the RACE reads. Here the sample spans 190,000 or so distinct CDR3 sequences, under 30% being singletons. This specimen was whole blood, taken in connection with sensitization to the hapten diphenylcyclopropenone (DPC). Every receptor here comes from a woman aged 35 to 49 with alopecia areata. Some clones in this sample may be carry-over from other donors' samples.

The chain uses TRBV10-2 and TRBJ2-2; the D is unclear. Trimming removed 10 bases at V and 4 bases at J, with 10 bases between. Germline V CDR1 and CDR2: WSHSY, SAAADI. The CDR3 is 12 residues long. The CDR3 here is CATQETTGELFF. CDR3 bases: TGCGCCACCCAAGAGACCACCGGGGAGCTGTTTTTT.

The rearrangement joins TRBV29-1 to TRBJ2-5, with D tentatively TRBD2 (6 bases). This CDR3 region has 12 residues. From germline, CDR1 is SQVTM and CDR2 ANQGSEA. Between the trimmed V and J ends, which lost 4 bases and 4 bases, there was a span of 10 bases. Here the CDR3 reads CSVVVRGETQYF. CDR3 coding DNA: TGCAGCGTTGTGGTGCGGGGAGAGACCCAGTACTTC.

This clonotype was observed many times. The genes are TRBV5-4 and TRBJ1-2; TRBD1 matches at 7 bases. CDR3 length: 16 residues. V was clipped by 4 bases and J by 0 bases; unmatched bases: 9. The germline CDR1 and CDR2 sequences are SGHNT and YYREEE (reference sequence). In DNA form, the CDR3 reads TGTGCCAGCAGCCTGGGATGGGACAGATCTAACTATGGCTACACCTTC. Its protein is CASSLGWDRSNYGYTF.

This clonotype was found a few times. CDR3: CASATGANTEAFF. CDR3 sequence (DNA): TGTGCCAGCGCGACAGGGGCGAACACTGAAGCTTTCTTT. The gene calls are TRBV6-1 and TRBJ1-1; 8 positions match TRBD1. The CDR3 consists of 13 residues. Germline CDR1 and CDR2: MNHNS and SASEGT. The J segment lost 1 base and the V segment lost 8 bases, leaving 3 bases of the junction unmatched.

This clonotype was detected many times. J is TRBJ2-3 and V is TRBV6-1; TRBD1 agrees at 11 bases. Trimming at V came to 6 bases and at J to 6 bases, leaving 11 bases not matched to a gene. This CDR3 contains 16 residues. Germline V gives CDR1 MNHNS, CDR2 SASEGT. In DNA, the CDR3 is TGTGCCAGCAGGGACAGGGGGCGTTCTTCGTGGGATACGCAGTATTTT. It codes for CASRDRGRSSWDTQYF.

This clonotype has just a few counts. This chain uses TRBV20-1 with TRBJ2-1; the D gene is possibly TRBD2 (5 bases). The length of the CDR3 is 13 residues. Looked up from germline, CDR1 is DFQATT and CDR2 is SNEGSKA (reference sequence). Trimming removed 6 bases at V and 7 bases at J, with 16 bases between. The CDR3 loop reads CSARTGVGNEQFF. The CDR3 DNA follows: TGCAGTGCGCGTACCGGGGTGGGGAATGAGCAGTTCTTC.

This clonotype was detected ten times or more. The chain employs TRBV28 and TRBJ1-2, with 9 bases matching TRBD1. The CDR3 is 14 residues long. The germline gives CDR1 MDHEN, CDR2 SYDVKM. V lost 4 bases to trimming and J lost 5 bases; unmatched junction nucleotides: 5. CDR3 DNA: TGTGCCAGCAGTTCCGTACAGGGGGCTTATGGCTACACCTTC. Translating gives CASSSVQGAYGYTF.

Only a few counts were recorded for this clonotype. The chain is built from TRBV28 and TRBJ2-1; 11 positions agree with TRBD2. V was pared by 11 bases and J by 1 base, with 4 bases of the junction left unmatched. CDR1 is MDHEN and CDR2 is SYDVKM in the germline V gene. The CDR3 runs 14 residues. CDR3 DNA sequence: TGTGCCTGTAGCGGGGGGGGTTCCTACAATGAGCAGTTCTTC. It codes for CACSGGGSYNEQFF.

In this sample, this clonotype turned up a few times. The chain has TRBV29-1 and TRBJ1-1, with 7 bases fitting TRBD1. The CDR3 runs to 14 residues. Trimming at V came to 6 bases and at J to 1 base, leaving 8 bases not matched to a gene. Per germline, CDR1 SQVTM and CDR2 ANQGSEA. The chain's CDR3 is CSVAGQATNTEAFF. The CDR3 DNA sequence: TGCAGCGTAGCCGGACAGGCCACGAACACTGAAGCTTTCTTT.

This clonotype was recorded a few times. The chain links TRBV5-6 to TRBJ2-1, with 7 bases that match TRBD2. This CDR3 region has 16 residues. Per the germline V gene, CDR1 is SGHDT and CDR2 is YYEEEE. J gave up 0 bases and V 3 bases, and 6 bases lay outside the gene matches. The DNA of the CDR3 is TGTGCCAGCAGCTACCGACTAGCAGCCTCCTACAATGAGCAGTTCTTC. Translation: CASSYRLAASYNEQFF.

This clonotype has ten or more counts. The chain carries TRBV27 and TRBJ2-7, with a possible D match to TRBD1 (6 bases). V was trimmed by 5 bases and J by 5 bases, leaving 16 bases between them. CDR3 length: 14 residues. Germline V lookup: CDR1 MNHEY, CDR2 SMNVEV (reference sequence). The CDR3 bases are TGTGCCAGCAGTCCCCTTACAGGGTACCACGAGCAGTACTTC. Protein: CASSPLTGYHEQYF.

The chain has TRBV28 and TRBJ2-5, with D possibly called TRBD1 or TRBD2 (5 bases each). The CDR3 contains 14 residues. V was clipped by 4 bases and J by 1 base, with 10 bases between them. Germline CDR1 and CDR2: MDHEN and SYDVKM. CDR3 sequence (DNA): TGTGCCAGCAGTTATACGGGACCCCAAGAGACCCAGTACTTC. Translating it yields CASSYTGPQETQYF.

In its sample, this clonotype was seen a few times. This rearrangement joins TRBV27 to TRBJ2-3; the match to TRBD2 covers 14 bases. V dropped 5 bases and J dropped 4; count of bases not matched to a gene: 2. The CDR3 runs 15 residues. Germline CDR1 is MNHEY and CDR2 is SMNVEV (reference sequence). The CDR3 bases are TGTGCCAGCAGTCGGGGACTAGCGGGAGCAGATACGCAGTATTTT. This translates into CASSRGLAGADTQYF.

This chain connects TRBV29-1 to TRBJ2-2, with unresolved D. The CDR3 contains 12 residues. V lost 5 bases, J lost 4 bases, and 8 bases lay in between. Germline V gene sequence: CDR1 SQVTM, CDR2 ANQGSEA. CDR3 bases: TGCAGCGTTATCCGAGGCACCGGGGAGCTGTTTTTT. Protein sequence: CSVIRGTGELFF.

This rearrangement joins TRBV9 to TRBJ2-7; D assignment may be TRBD1 or TRBD2 (5 bases each). The CDR3 covers 15 residues. V was cut by 4 bases and J by 2 bases, with 16 bases left in between. CDR1 and CDR2 (germline): SGDLS, YYNGEE. The CDR3 bases are TGTGCCAGCAGCCCACGGGACGGAGTACCCTACGAGCAGTACTTC. It is translated as CASSPRDGVPYEQYF.

The rearrangement links TRBV6-2 or TRBV6-3 to TRBJ2-5; D is unresolved. The germline CDR1 and CDR2 sequences are MNHEY and SVGEGT. Trimming removed 5 bases from V and 7 bases from J, with 11 bases in between. The CDR3 has 12 amino acids. Written as DNA, the CDR3 is TGTGCCAGCAGTCGACCGATCAGGACCCAGTACTTC. Translation: CASSRPIRTQYF.

The chain employs TRBV4-1 and TRBJ2-1; the match to TRBD2 covers 16 bases. V shed 4 bases and J 7 bases; nucleotides not matched to a gene: 7. Germline loops: CDR1 MGHRA, CDR2 YSYEKL. CDR3 length equals 17 residues. The DNA for the CDR3 is TGCGCCAGCAGCCCCTACACGGGACTAGCGGGAGGGAATGAGCAGTTCTTC. The encoded protein is CASSPYTGLAGGNEQFF.

This sequence joins TRBV5-6 and TRBJ2-7; TRBD1 matches at 8 bases. This CDR3 contains 14 residues. V dropped 6 bases and J dropped 9; count of bases not matched to a gene: 14. Germline lookup yields CDR1 SGHDT and CDR2 YYEEEE. The chain's CDR3 is CASKYNPGGAVQYF. The CDR3, as DNA: TGTGCCAGCAAGTATAATCCAGGGGGCGCCGTGCAGTACTTC. The full variable domain, completed using reference TRBV5-6 and TRBJ2-7, is DAGVTQSPTHLIKTRGQQVTLRCSPKSGHDTVSWYQQALGQGPQFIFQYYEEEERQRGNFPDRFSGHQFPNYSSELNVNALLLGDSALYLCASKYNPGGAVQYFGPGTRLTVT.

This rearrangement joins TRBV4-3 to TRBJ1-2; D uncertain. CDR1 LGHNA and CDR2 YSLEER come from the germline V gene. V was trimmed by 1 base and J by 4 bases, leaving 13 bases between them. CDR3 length: 15 residues. CDR3 DNA sequence: TGCGCCAGCAGCCAAGTACCGGGGAGGAGCTATGGCTACACCTTC. Encoded protein: CASSQVPGRSYGYTF.

This clonotype was detected a few times. This rearrangement joins TRBV12-3 or TRBV12-4 to TRBJ1-1, with no clear D. The CDR3 is 14 amino acids. V was cut by 5 bases and J by 5 bases, with 15 bases left in between. The CDR3 region is CASSPSSLGTEAFF. CDR3 nucleotide sequence: TGTGCCAGCAGTCCGAGCTCGCTCGGTACTGAAGCTTTCTTT.

Only a few counts were recorded for this clonotype. V and J are TRBV5-1 and TRBJ2-1, with 12 bases matching TRBD2. J gave up 5 bases and V 5 bases, and 11 bases lay outside the gene matches. Germline CDR1 is SGHRS and CDR2 is YFSETQ. CDR3 length equals 17 residues. The DNA of the CDR3 is TGCGCCAGCAGGCGCCGGACTAGCGGGAAATTACACAATGAGCAGTTCTTC. Its protein product is CASRRRTSGKLHNEQFF. The variable domain in full, completed from reference TRBV5-1 and TRBJ2-1, reads KAGVTQTPRYLIKTRGQQVTLSCSPISGHRSVSWYQQTPGQGLQFLFEYFSETQRNKGNFPGRFSGRQFSNSRSEMNVSTLELGDSALYLCASRRRTSGKLHNEQFFGPGTRLTVL.

DNA for the CDR3: TGTGCCAGCAGCTGGCAGATGGGGGCGGCGGAGACCCAGTACTTC. Encoded protein: CASSWQMGAAETQYF. This chain connects TRBV7-2 to TRBJ2-5; possibly TRBD1 for D (6 bases). Germline CDR1 reads SGHTA; CDR2 reads FQGNSA. Trimming left V 4 bases short and J 5 bases short, with 17 bases between. This CDR3 has 15 residues.